This TCR beta chain was recovered during a study of blood T cell repertoires in COVID-19. Background on the study: Acute-phase and convalescent COVID-19 samples originated in the United States, Italy and Spain.

This clone was counted a single time. With 5 bases clipped from V and 0 bases from J, the junction kept 8 bases outside the gene matches. The V gene's germline CDR1 is SGDLS and CDR2 YYNGEE. This CDR3 comprises 15 residues. The method was immunoSEQ multiplex PCR; TCRdb's version includes in-frame clones alone and lacks a portion of them. The sample has roughly 200,000 clones; roughly 87% are singletons. Sequenced sample: peripheral blood. This clonotype was obtained from a man in his fifties or sixties with active or convalescent COVID-19. The chain employs TRBV9 and TRBJ2-7; TRBD1 agrees at 7 bases. CDR3 region: CASSRQGSSSYEQYF. In DNA form, the CDR3 reads TGTGCCAGCAGTAGACAGGGCTCTAGCTCCTACGAGCAGTACTTC.